This T cell receptor (beta chain) stems from a study of T cells in Graves' hyperthyroidism and ophthalmopathy (dated by TCRdb to about 2019). Notes on the research overall: Peripheral blood was sampled at the time of initial diagnosis, prior to any treatment. TCR V-J signatures able to tell the groups apart were searched for in a discovery cohort of 100 patients, of whom 43 had Graves' ophthalmopathy and roughly 59 had stable Graves' hyperthyroidism. Prospective prediction of ophthalmopathy was tested in an independent validation cohort of fewer than 20 hyperthyroidism patients and 17 patients who later progressed to ophthalmopathy. The roughly 91 discovery patients were randomly divided into training and test sets at a 7:3 ratio. In about 6 Graves' hyperthyroidism patients, the study also compared T-cell repertoires from thyroid tissue with T-cell repertoires from blood. Following sampling, methimazole starting at 30 mg daily was given to hyperthyroidism patients, and high-dose intravenous methylprednisolone was given to ophthalmopathy patients. The paper describes TCR Vbeta CDR3 sequencing of 120 to 150 peripheral blood samples, made up of approximately 40 ophthalmopathy patients, approximately 73 hyperthyroidism patients and some 17 progressor patients. What the research found in general, with its limitations: Ophthalmopathy was separated from stable hyperthyroidism by a 13 V-J signature model, with just over 85% sensitivity and about 84% specificity obtained in cross-validation and 80%/75% obtained in testing. No statistical method was used to fix the sample size in advance, and group allocation was not hidden from the investigators. Blood samples also contained most of the expanded thyroid clonotypes (frequency above 0.001), which suggests that blood repertoires may reflect thyroid immune responses. During validation, the model predicted progression to ophthalmopathy a median of about 6.3 months ahead of onset, with more than 55% sensitivity and about 75% specificity.

From the cysteine through the phenylalanine, the CDR3 covers 14 amino acids. This entry keeps only the CDR3 DNA: 42 bases, framed from base 1. V is pared back by 2 bases and J by 10 bases, with 17 bases lying between the germline termini. CDR1 and CDR2 are drawn from the germline V gene: MGHDK, SYGVNS. Moderately to severely active disease, a Clinical Activity Score of at least 3, a NOSPECS grade of at least 4, and a duration under 3 months were present in ophthalmopathy patients. Exclusion was applied to patients with uncontrolled infections, other autoimmune diseases, pregnancy or lactation. Diagnoses were established on the basis of clinical symptoms, serum thyroxine and TRAb, thyroid ultrasound, and orbital computed tomography. Ficoll-Paque density gradient centrifugation was used to isolate PBMCs from 9.5 to 10 ml of fresh peripheral blood. Total RNA was extracted using Trizol reagent, and RNA quality was assessed on an Agilent 2100 Bioanalyzer.

The TCR beta CDR3 regions were amplified from the RNA transcripts. A first-round RT-PCR of the TCR CDR3 used the HTBI primer set with the Qiagen OneStep RT-PCR kit. Libraries were constructed in a second round of multiplex PCR, after which size selection and purification were performed. Libraries were sequenced paired-end with 100 bp reads on an Illumina HiSeq2000. As for the authors' bioinformatics: SOAPnuke was used to process the raw data, removing reads that contained adapters or uncalled bases, had a mean Phred below 15, or lacked an exact match to the constant primer or identifier. High-quality paired reads were merged with COPE v1.2.5, and unique nucleotide sequences were defined as clonotypes. MiTCR v1.1 was used to align the clonotypes against IMGT TRBV, TRBD and TRBJ reference segments. The analysis was restricted to V-J combinations with a frequency above 0.0001, which together covered roughly 99% of the repertoires. A TCS score was defined as the ratio of F50 (clonal expansion) to E x V (chaos), with BLOSUM62-based TCRdist applied between CDR3 peptides within each V-J. Welch's t-statistics and random forest reduced fewer than 550 V-J features to fewer than 15, which were used in a naive Bayes classifier (R e1071). TCRdb trimmed the raw reads at Q25, called clones with MiXCR and kept productive beta chains. Every CDR3 protein is listed once, alongside the most common genes and DNA of its rows. These V and J calls are TCRdb output, not the study's own analysis. Counted in this sample were more than 300,000 distinct CDR3 sequences; 15% to 20% of them appeared once. The top ten clonotypes cover 35% to 45% of the sample.

This clonotype occurred many times. No cognate antigen has been identified for it. No base-level quality is on record; no much larger clone is a single base apart. The clonotype comes from a man younger than 30 with Graves' ophthalmopathy. The chain links TRBV25-1 with TRBJ1-2; perhaps TRBD1 is the D gene, with 6 bases matching. Sample: blood. The DNA is TGTGCCAGCAGTGAAAAGGGGCAGGGGACGGACTACACCTTC. Its protein is CASSEKGQGTDYTF.